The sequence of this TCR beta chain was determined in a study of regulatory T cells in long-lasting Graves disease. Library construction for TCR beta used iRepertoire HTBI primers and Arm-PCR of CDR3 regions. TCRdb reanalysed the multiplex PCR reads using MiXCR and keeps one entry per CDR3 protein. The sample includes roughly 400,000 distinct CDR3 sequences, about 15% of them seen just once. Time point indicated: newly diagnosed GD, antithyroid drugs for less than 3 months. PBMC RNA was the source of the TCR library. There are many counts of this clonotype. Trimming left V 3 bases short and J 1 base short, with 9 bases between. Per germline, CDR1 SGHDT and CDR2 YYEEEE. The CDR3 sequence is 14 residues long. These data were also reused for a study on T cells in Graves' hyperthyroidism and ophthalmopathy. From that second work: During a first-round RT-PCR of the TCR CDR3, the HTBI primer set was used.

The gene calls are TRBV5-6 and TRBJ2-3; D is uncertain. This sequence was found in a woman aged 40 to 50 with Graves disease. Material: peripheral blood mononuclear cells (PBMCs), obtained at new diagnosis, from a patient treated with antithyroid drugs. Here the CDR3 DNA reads TGTGCCAGCAGCTGGGGAAGGGGCACAGATACGCAGTATTTT. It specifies CASSWGRGTDTQYF.